These 15 T cell receptor beta chains originate from one sample sequenced in a study of cytomegalovirus exposure and HLA in healthy donors. PCR was performed using 60 Vbeta and 13 Jbeta primers. Using immunoSEQ multiplex PCR, the repertoire was profiled, and TCRdb retains in-frame clones only, with some absent. The table records about 300,000 clones, 86% of them present only once. Specimen: PBMCs. The receptor set was obtained from a man between 40 and 49 years old in good health and CMV-seropositive.

The V gene is TRBV6-5, the J gene TRBJ1-2; D call uncertain. Trimming shortened V by 0 bases and J by 8 bases, and 13 bases separated the two germline ends. Germline V gene lookup returns CDR1 MNHEY and CDR2 SVGAGI. The CDR3 is 14 amino acids. The CDR3 is CASSYSDWVEGYTF. In nucleotides, the CDR3 is TGTGCCAGCAGTTACTCTGACTGGGTCGAAGGCTACACCTTC.

The chain combines TRBV5-1 with TRBJ2-7, with a tentative D call TRBD2 (7 bases). The CDR3 length is 15 residues. V lost 2 bases and J 3 bases, leaving 15 bases between the germline ends. CDR1 is SGHRS, CDR2 YFSETQ, per germline. DNA of the CDR3: TGCGCCAGCAGCTTTACCGGACTAGGGGGCTACGAGCAGTACTTC. This sequence encodes CASSFTGLGGYEQYF.

The CDR3 reads CASSLISSYEQYF. CDR3 nucleotide sequence: TGTGCCAGCAGTTTGATCAGCTCCTACGAGCAGTACTTC. The chain carries TRBV28 and TRBJ2-7; no definite D call. The CDR3 has 13 residues. Trimming took 3 bases from V and 0 from J, leaving 6 bases between them. Germline values: CDR1 MDHEN, CDR2 SYDVKM.

The chain links TRBV11-2 to TRBJ1-2; 9 bases map to TRBD1. V lost 10 bases to trimming and J lost 6 bases; unmatched junction nucleotides: 6. CDR3 length: 12 amino acids. Germline CDR1 reads SGHAT; CDR2 reads FQNNGV. CDR3 in DNA: TGTGCCACCGGAGACAGGGGGGATGGCTACACCTTC. Translating it yields CATGDRGDGYTF.

This chain connects TRBV11-2 to TRBJ2-5, with D unresolved. The CDR3 spans 14 residues. V shed 3 bases and J shed 4 bases, with 12 bases lying between them. In germline, CDR1 is SGHAT, CDR2 FQNNGV. The CDR3 region is CASSFLSYIETQYF. CDR3 nucleotide sequence: TGTGCCAGCAGCTTTCTTAGCTATATAGAGACCCAGTACTTC.

The rearrangement uses TRBV7-2 and TRBJ2-7; 12 bases agree with TRBD2. The junction had 8 bases not matched to a gene; V was cut back by 4 bases and J by 1 base. The CDR3 is made up of 17 amino acids. Germline-derived CDR1 and CDR2 are SGHTA and FQGNSA. In DNA, the CDR3 is TGTGCCAGCAGCTCCAGGGCCGGACTAGCGGGATCCTACGAGCAGTACTTC. Residues: CASSSRAGLAGSYEQYF.

Worth noting for this clone: Germline is not matched at one junction end, which may reflect a read error. This chain links TRBV6-5 with TRBJ1-2, with 8 bases matching TRBD1. CDR1 and CDR2 from the germline V gene are MNHEY and SVGAGI. The CDR3 contains 14 residues. CDR3 residues: CASSYIQGAYGYTF. As DNA, the CDR3 is TGTGCCAGTAGTTATATCCAGGGGGCATATGGCTACACCTTC.

This clone was seen once. This chain uses TRBV7-9 with TRBJ2-7; 7 nucleotides agree with TRBD2. The length of the CDR3 is 15 residues. The ends lost 5 bases at V and 3 bases at J; junction bases unmatched: 10. Germline loops: CDR1 SEHNR, CDR2 FQNEAQ (reference sequence). The CDR3 DNA sequence: TGTGCCAGCAGCAGCCGGGCCCGGGGGGTCTACGAGCAGTACTTC. As protein: CASSSRARGVYEQYF.

The rearrangement uses TRBV9 and TRBJ2-5; D gene unclear. Per the germline V gene, CDR1 is SGDLS and CDR2 is YYNGEE. The CDR3 totals 12 residues. Trimming removed 0 bases at V and 5 bases at J, with 5 bases between. The DNA of the CDR3 is TGTGCCAGCAGCGTAGTCGGTGAGACCCAGTACTTC. Amino acid sequence: CASSVVGETQYF.

V is TRBV28 and J is TRBJ1-4; a possible D gene is TRBD1 (5 bases). This CDR3 spans 14 amino acids. Germline V gene sequence: CDR1 MDHEN, CDR2 SYDVKM. V lost 7 bases and J lost 8, with 17 bases in between. The CDR3 nucleotides are TGTGCCAGCACCCCGGGAGGGGCAAGGGAAAAACTGTTTTTT. Encoded protein: CASTPGGAREKLFF.

The chain couples TRBV28 to TRBJ2-7; perhaps TRBD1 as D (6 bases). Germline CDR1 MDHEN, CDR2 SYDVKM. V lost 4 bases and J lost 0, with 10 bases in between. The CDR3 is 14 residues long. The CDR3, as DNA: TGTGCCAGCAGTTCCCGGGACATCTCCTACGAGCAGTACTTC. Its translation: CASSSRDISYEQYF.

V and J are TRBV7-9 and TRBJ2-1; D call uncertain. The CDR3 totals 18 residues. The V end was cut by 5 bases, the J end by 1 base, with 21 bases between. The germline V gene has CDR1 SEHNR and CDR2 FQNEAQ (reference sequence). The DNA of the CDR3 is TGTGCCAGCAGCCCTACCCCGACACGTATAATATCCTACAATGAGCAGTTCTTC. Its protein product is CASSPTPTRIISYNEQFF.

This chain joins TRBV28 and TRBJ1-4; TRBD1 matches 8 bases. The CDR3 extends over 13 amino acids. The V gene's germline CDR1 is MDHEN and CDR2 SYDVKM. The V gene end was trimmed by 5 bases and the J gene end by 7 bases; junction bases not matched to a gene: 3. For the CDR3, the DNA is TGTGCCAGCAGTATACAGGGGGTTGAAAAACTGTTTTTT. Encoded protein: CASSIQGVEKLFF.

The chain carries TRBV6-4 and TRBJ1-4; TRBD1 agrees at 9 bases. The length of the CDR3 is 19 residues. Germline lookup yields CDR1 MRHNA and CDR2 SNTAGT. With V trimmed by 2 bases and J by 8 bases, 18 bases remained unmatched. CDR3 sequence reads: CASSDVVRGTGIDGEKLFF. The CDR3 bases are TGTGCCAGCAGTGACGTCGTGAGGGGGACAGGGATCGACGGGGAAAAACTGTTTTTT.

This clone was recorded only once. The chain uses TRBV30 and TRBJ2-7; 7 bases agree with TRBD1. J was trimmed by 2 bases and V by 3 bases; bases with no gene match: 7. The V gene's germline CDR1 is GTSNPN and CDR2 SVGIG (reference sequence). CDR3 length: 14 amino acids. Here the CDR3 reads CAWRAGTVTYEQYF. CDR3 in DNA: TGTGCCTGGAGAGCCGGGACAGTCACCTACGAGCAGTACTTC.